This T cell receptor (beta chain) stems from a study of T cell repertoires in cytomegalovirus infection. This clonotype has a count of ten or more. One entry per CDR3 protein, called by TCRdb with MiXCR from the reads. The sample includes roughly 180,000 distinct CDR3 sequences, over 25% of them seen just once. Trimming cost V 7 bases and J 6 bases; bases outside gene matches: 10. Germline-derived CDR1 and CDR2 are SGHTA and FQGNSA. This CDR3 contains 14 residues. Material for sequencing was PBMCs. The clonotype comes from a human donor in good health (CMV status not recorded). Some clones in this sample may be carry-over from other donors' samples. The chain uses TRBV7-2 and TRBJ2-7; 9 positions match TRBD1. The CDR3, as DNA: TGTGCCAGCACCTCTCGGACAGGGGTGGGCGAGCAGTACTTC. Protein: CASTSRTGVGEQYF.